This TCR beta chain is from a study of blood T cell repertoires in COVID-19. About the study: Donors in the United States, Italy and Spain gave samples during acute or convalescent COVID-19. Sample material is recorded as cDNA or gDNA derived from T cells, B-cell-depleted T cells, or PBMCs.

As processed by the authors: Reference gene primers were amplified, and this amplification served to estimate nucleated cell counts. The table came from immunoSEQ multiplex PCR; TCRdb's copy has only in-frame clones and leaves some out. The DNA was the basis for D and trimming; V, J and clone size are from that table. The profile shows about 190,000 clones, 80% to 90% of them singletons. Germline lookup yields CDR1 SGDLS and CDR2 YYNGEE. The CDR3 spans 15 residues. Trimming took off 0 bases at V and 9 bases at J, with 16 bases between the two ends. The chain employs TRBV9 and TRBJ2-1; a possible D gene is TRBD2 (6 bases). Source material: peripheral blood. This TCR was recovered from a human donor in a cohort sampled during active COVID-19. This CDR3 is CASSVAGLPPREQFF. Written as DNA, the CDR3 is TGTGCCAGCAGCGTAGCGGGACTCCCTCCGCGTGAGCAGTTCTTC.